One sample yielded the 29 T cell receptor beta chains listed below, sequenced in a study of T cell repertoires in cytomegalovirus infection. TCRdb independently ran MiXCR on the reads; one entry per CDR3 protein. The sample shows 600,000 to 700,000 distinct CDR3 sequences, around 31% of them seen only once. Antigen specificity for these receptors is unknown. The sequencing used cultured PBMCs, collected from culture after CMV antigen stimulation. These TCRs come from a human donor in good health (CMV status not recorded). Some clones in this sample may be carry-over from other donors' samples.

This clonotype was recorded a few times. The CDR3 loop reads CASSFFPGQGVQPQHF. Written as DNA, the CDR3 is TGTGCCAGCAGCTTTTTCCCAGGACAGGGGGTCCAGCCCCAGCATTTT. The rearrangement links TRBV7-2 to TRBJ1-5; 10 positions match TRBD1. V was clipped by 3 bases and J by 7 bases; unmatched bases: 9. The CDR3 totals 16 residues. Germline V gene data show CDR1 as SGHTA and CDR2 as FQGNSA.

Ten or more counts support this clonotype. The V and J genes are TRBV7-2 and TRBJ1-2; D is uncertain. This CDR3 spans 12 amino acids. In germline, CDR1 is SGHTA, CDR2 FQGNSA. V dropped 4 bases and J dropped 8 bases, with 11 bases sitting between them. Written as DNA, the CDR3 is TGTGCCAGCAGCTCCACGCGAGCGGGCTACACCTTC. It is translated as CASSSTRAGYTF.

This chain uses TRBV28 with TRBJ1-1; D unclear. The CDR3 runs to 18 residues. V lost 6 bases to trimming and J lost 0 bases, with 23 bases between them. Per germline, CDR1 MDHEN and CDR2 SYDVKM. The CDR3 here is CASRQPFWVPILNTEAFF. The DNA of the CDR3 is TGTGCCAGCAGACAGCCCTTTTGGGTTCCTATACTGAACACTGAAGCTTTCTTT.

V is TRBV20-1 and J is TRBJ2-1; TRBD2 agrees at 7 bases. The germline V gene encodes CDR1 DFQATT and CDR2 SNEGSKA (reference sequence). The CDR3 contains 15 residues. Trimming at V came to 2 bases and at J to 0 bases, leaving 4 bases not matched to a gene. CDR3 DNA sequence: TGCAGTGCTAGACTCGGGGGGAGCTCCTACAATGAGCAGTTCTTC. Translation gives CSARLGGSSYNEQFF.

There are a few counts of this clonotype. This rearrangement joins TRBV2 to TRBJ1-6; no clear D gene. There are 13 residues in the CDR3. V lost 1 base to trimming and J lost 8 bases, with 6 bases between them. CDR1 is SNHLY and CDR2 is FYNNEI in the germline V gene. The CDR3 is CASSEESYSPLHF. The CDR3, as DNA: TGTGCCAGCAGTGAAGAATCTTATTCACCCCTCCACTTT.

The CDR3 reads CASRNRTSGVCEQFF. The CDR3 region has the DNA TGTGCCAGCAGAAACCGGACTAGCGGGGTCTGTGAGCAGTTCTTC. The rearrangement links TRBV6-2 or TRBV6-3 to TRBJ2-1, with 12 bases identical to TRBD2. The CDR3 has 15 amino acids. J gave up 9 bases and V 6 bases, and 9 bases lay outside the gene matches. Germline CDR1 reads MNHEY; CDR2 reads SVGEGT.

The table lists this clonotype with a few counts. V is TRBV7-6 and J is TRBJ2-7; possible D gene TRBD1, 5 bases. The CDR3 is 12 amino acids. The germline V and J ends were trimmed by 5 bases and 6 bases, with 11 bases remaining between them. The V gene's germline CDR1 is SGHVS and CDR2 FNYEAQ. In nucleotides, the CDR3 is TGTGCCAGCAGCCCTATAGGGGCCGAGCAGTACTTC. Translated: CASSPIGAEQYF.

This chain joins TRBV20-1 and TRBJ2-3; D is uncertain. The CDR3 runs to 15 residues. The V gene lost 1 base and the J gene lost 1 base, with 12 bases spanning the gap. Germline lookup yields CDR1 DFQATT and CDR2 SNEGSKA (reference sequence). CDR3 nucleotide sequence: TGCAGTGCTAGAGCAGGCGACCTAGGCACAGATACGCAGTATTTT. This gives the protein CSARAGDLGTDTQYF.

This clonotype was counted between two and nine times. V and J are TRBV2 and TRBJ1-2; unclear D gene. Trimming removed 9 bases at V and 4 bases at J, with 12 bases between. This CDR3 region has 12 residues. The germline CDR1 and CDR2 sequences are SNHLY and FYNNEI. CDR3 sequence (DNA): TGTGCCAGTATCCTTGGTGGCTATGGCTACACCTTC. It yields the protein CASILGGYGYTF.

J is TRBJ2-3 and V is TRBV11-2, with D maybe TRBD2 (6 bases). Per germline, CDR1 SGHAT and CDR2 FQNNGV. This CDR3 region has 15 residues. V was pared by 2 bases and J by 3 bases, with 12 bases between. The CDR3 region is CASSLTGAETDTQYF. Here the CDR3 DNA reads TGTGCCAGCAGCTTAACGGGAGCCGAGACAGATACGCAGTATTTT.

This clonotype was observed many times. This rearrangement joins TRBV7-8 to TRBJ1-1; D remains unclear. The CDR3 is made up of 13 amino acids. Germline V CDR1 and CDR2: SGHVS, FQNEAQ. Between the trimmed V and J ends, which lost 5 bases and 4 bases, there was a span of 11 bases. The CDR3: CASSPQAGTEAFF. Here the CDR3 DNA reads TGTGCCAGCAGCCCCCAGGCGGGCACTGAAGCTTTCTTT. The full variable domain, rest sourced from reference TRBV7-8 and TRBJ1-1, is GAGVSQSPRYKVAKRGQDVALRCDPISGHVSLFWYQQALGQGPEFLTYFQNEAQLDKSGLPSDRFFAERPEGSVSTLKIQRTQQEDSAVYLCASSPQAGTEAFFGQGTRLTVV.

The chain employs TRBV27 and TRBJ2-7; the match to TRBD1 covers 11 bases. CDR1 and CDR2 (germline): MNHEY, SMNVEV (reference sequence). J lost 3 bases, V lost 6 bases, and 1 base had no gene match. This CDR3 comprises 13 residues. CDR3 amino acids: CASRGTGGYEQYF. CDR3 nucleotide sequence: TGTGCCAGCAGAGGGACAGGGGGCTACGAGCAGTACTTC.

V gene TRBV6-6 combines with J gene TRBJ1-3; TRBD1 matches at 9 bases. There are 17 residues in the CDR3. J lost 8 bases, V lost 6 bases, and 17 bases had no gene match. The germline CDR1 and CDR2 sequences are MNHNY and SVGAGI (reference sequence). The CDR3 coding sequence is TGTGCCAGCAGCCCGACCGGGACAGGGAATATCGGAGACACCATATATTTT. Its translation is CASSPTGTGNIGDTIYF.

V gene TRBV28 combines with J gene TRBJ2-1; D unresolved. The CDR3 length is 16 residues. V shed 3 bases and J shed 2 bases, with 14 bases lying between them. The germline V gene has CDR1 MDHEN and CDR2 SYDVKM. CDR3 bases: TGTGCCAGCAGTTTCCAGTTCGCCGAGCCCTACAATGAGCAGTTCTTC. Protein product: CASSFQFAEPYNEQFF.

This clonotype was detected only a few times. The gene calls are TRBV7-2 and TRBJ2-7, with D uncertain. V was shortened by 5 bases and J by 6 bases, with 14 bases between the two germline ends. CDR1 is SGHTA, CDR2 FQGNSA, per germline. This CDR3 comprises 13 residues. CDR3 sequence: CASSLQAMGEQYF. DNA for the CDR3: TGTGCCAGCAGCCTACAAGCAATGGGCGAGCAGTACTTC.

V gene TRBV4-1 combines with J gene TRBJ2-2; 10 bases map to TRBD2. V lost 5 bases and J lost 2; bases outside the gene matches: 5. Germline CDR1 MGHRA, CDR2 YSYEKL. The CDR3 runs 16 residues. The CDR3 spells CASSARTSGNTGELFF. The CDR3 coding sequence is TGCGCCAGCAGCGCTCGGACTAGCGGCAACACCGGGGAGCTGTTTTTT.

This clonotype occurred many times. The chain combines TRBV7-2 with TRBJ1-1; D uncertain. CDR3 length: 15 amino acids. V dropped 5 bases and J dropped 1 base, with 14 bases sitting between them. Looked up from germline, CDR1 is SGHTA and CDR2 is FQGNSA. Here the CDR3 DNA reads TGTGCCAGCAGCGGATCTCCAGGCGAGAACACTGAAGCTTTCTTT. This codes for CASSGSPGENTEAFF.

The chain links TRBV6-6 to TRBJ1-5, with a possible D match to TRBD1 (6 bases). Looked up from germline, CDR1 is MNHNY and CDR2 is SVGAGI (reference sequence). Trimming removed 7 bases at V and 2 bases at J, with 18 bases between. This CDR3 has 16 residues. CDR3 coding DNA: TGTGCCAGCACACAGGGCGGGATTATCGGCAATCAGCCCCAGCATTTT. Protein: CASTQGGIIGNQPQHF.

CDR3 amino acids: CASSSFRNTIYF. DNA for the CDR3: TGTGCCAGCAGCTCATTTCGGAACACCATATATTTT. V is TRBV7-6 and J is TRBJ1-3; D not resolved. Germline V gene lookup returns CDR1 SGHVS and CDR2 FNYEAQ. The length of the CDR3 is 12 residues. Between the trimmed V and J ends, which lost 4 bases and 7 bases, there was a span of 8 bases.

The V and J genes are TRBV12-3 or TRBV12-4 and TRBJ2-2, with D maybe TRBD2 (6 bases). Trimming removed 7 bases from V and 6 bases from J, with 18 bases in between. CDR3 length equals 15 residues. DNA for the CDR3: TGTGCCAGCAACCTGATGGCTAGCGCTGCCGGGGAGCTGTTTTTT. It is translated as CASNLMASAAGELFF.

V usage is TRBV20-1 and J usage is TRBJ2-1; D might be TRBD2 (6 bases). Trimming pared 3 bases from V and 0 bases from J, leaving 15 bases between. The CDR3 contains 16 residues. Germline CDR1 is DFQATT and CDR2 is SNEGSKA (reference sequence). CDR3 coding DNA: TGCAGTGCTAGTTCCTTTGGGGGGAGCTCCTACAATGAGCAGTTCTTC. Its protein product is CSASSFGGSSYNEQFF.

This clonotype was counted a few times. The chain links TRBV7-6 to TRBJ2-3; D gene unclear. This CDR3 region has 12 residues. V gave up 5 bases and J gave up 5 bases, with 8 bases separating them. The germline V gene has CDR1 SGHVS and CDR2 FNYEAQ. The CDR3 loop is CASSPLQDTQYF. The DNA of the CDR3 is TGTGCCAGCAGCCCACTTCAAGATACGCAGTATTTT.

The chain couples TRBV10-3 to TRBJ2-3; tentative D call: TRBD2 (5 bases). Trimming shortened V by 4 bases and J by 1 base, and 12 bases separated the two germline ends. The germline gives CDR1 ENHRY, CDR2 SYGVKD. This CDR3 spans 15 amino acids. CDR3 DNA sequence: TGTGCCATCAGTGCCTCCAGCGGAGGCACAGATACGCAGTATTTT. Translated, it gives CAISASSGGTDTQYF.

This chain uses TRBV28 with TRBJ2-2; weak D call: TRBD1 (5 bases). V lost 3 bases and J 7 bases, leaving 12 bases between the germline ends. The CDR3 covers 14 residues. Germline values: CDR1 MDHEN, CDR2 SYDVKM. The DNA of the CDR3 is TGTGCCAGCAGTTTTGCAGGGTTCTTCGGGGAGCTGTTTTTT. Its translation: CASSFAGFFGELFF.

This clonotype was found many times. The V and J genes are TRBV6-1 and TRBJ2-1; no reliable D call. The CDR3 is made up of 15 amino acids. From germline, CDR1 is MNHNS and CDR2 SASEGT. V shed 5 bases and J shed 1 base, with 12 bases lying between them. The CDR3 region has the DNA TGTGCCAGCAGTTCCGGAGTCGGGTCCTACAATGAGCAGTTCTTC. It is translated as CASSSGVGSYNEQFF.

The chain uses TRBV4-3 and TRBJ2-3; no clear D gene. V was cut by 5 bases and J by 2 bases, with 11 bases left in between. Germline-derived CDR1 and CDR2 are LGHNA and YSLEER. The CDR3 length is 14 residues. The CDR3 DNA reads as TGCGCCAGCAGCACTACAGCCAACACAGATACGCAGTATTTT. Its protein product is CASSTTANTDTQYF.

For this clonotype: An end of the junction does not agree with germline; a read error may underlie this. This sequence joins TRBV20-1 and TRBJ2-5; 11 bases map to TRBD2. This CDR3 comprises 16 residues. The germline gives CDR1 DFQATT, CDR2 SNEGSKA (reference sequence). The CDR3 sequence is CSARSLLAGGQGTQYF. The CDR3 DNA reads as TGCAGTGCTAGATCCTTGTTAGCGGGAGGGCAAGGGACCCAGTACTTC.

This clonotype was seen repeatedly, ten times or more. The CDR3 loop reads CASVTGAGGETQYF. Here the CDR3 DNA reads TGTGCCAGCGTTACGGGAGCCGGCGGGGAGACCCAGTACTTC. This chain connects TRBV7-2 to TRBJ2-5; D may be TRBD2 (6 bases). Germline-derived CDR1 and CDR2 are SGHTA and FQGNSA. The CDR3 covers 14 residues. Trimming shortened V by 8 bases and J by 5 bases, and 18 bases separated the two germline ends.

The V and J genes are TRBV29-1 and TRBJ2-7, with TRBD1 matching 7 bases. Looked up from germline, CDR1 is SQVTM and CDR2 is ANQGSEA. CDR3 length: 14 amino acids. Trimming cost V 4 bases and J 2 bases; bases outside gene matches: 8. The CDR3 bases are TGCAGCGTTGGGGACAGCAGGCCACCCTACGAGCAGTACTTC. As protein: CSVGDSRPPYEQYF.